What follows describes a single T cell receptor (beta chain). Generated by immunoSEQ multiplex PCR, the TCRdb table keeps only in-frame clones and is missing some. The sample has roughly 1,100,000 clones, around 76% seen once. These data belong to a study of shared clonotypes between healthy human individuals. CDR1 SEHNR and CDR2 FQNEAQ come from the germline V gene (reference sequence). V lost 9 bases, J lost 3 bases, and 8 bases lay in between. The CDR3 spans 12 residues. This chain joins TRBV7-9 and TRBJ2-2; D is tentatively TRBD1 or TRBD2 (5 bases each). This receptor was taken from a man younger than 30 in good health. Sequenced input: memory CD4+ T cells sorted from blood. The subset denotes: CD45RA-negative fraction. CDR3 bases: TGTGCCAGTCTGGGGGACACCGGGGAGCTGTTTTTT. The encoded protein is CASLGDTGELFF.